Listed here are 24 T cell receptor beta chains from one sample, sequenced in a study of CXCR3-negative and CXCR3-positive naive CD8 T cells. It was by 5' RACE with UMI labels that the TRB cDNA libraries were prepared. No DNA is given; TCRdb re-called the 5' RACE reads and lists each CDR3 protein once. Its table records approximately 88,000 distinct CDR3 sequences. No antigens are known for them. Study findings and constraints: Hydrophobicity of TRB CDR3s was greater in CXCR3-positive naive cells than in CXCR3-negative naive cells.

Sequencing was done on a sample of naive CXCR3+ CD8+ T cells from blood. Regarding subset: CD45RO-CCR7+CD27+CD95- naive CD8+ T cells expressing CXCR3 (TNR3+). The receptor source for this set is a human donor in good health. Some clones in this sample may be carry-over from other donors' samples.

This sequence joins TRBV20-1 and TRBJ2-1; TCRdb's assignment of TRBD2 cannot be checked, as there is no DNA. The CDR3 has 13 amino acids. Germline V lookup: CDR1 DFQATT, CDR2 SNEGSKA (reference sequence). Here the CDR3 reads CSATSGSYNEQFF.

This chain joins TRBV15 and TRBJ2-3; without DNA, the TCRdb call of TRBD2 cannot be checked. The CDR3 is made up of 16 amino acids. The germline CDR1 and CDR2 sequences are LNHNV and YYDKDF (reference sequence). CDR3 amino acids: CATSRVPAGESDTQYF.

The gene calls are TRBV20-1 and TRBJ2-1; as DNA is missing, the TRBD1 call by TCRdb cannot be tested. This CDR3 has 18 residues. Germline CDR1 and CDR2: DFQATT and SNEGSKA (reference sequence). The CDR3 loop is CSARDLGRTPSPYNEQFF.

V and J are TRBV28 and TRBJ2-7. The CDR3 contains 13 residues. The germline V gene encodes CDR1 MDHEN and CDR2 SYDVKM. This chain's CDR3 is CASSFGTTYEQYF.

This CDR3 is CANAEPSSSYEQYF. V is TRBV23-1 and J is TRBJ2-7. TRBV23-1 is recorded as an ORF, its role being uncertain. The CDR3 has 14 residues.

This chain uses TRBV5-5 with TRBJ2-6; TCRdb returns TRBD1, unconfirmable since there is no DNA. CDR3 length: 15 residues. Per the germline V gene, CDR1 is SGHKS and CDR2 is YYEKEE (reference sequence). CDR3 amino acids: CASSSTGVGANVLTF.

The chain joins TRBV20-1 to TRBJ1-1. The CDR3 is made up of 13 amino acids. In germline, CDR1 is DFQATT, CDR2 SNEGSKA (reference sequence). CDR3: CSAKRIGDTEAFF.

The chain recombines TRBV6-5 with TRBJ2-7. The CDR3 spans 15 residues. The V gene's germline CDR1 is MNHEY and CDR2 SVGAGI. This CDR3 is CASSLLRTGAHEQYF.

This chain links TRBV20-1 with TRBJ2-3. The CDR3 extends over 14 amino acids. Germline CDR1 and CDR2: DFQATT and SNEGSKA (reference sequence). The CDR3 spells CSAKAWPSTDTQYF.

This sequence joins TRBV6-5 and TRBJ1-1. Germline V lookup: CDR1 MNHEY, CDR2 SVGAGI. The CDR3 has 15 amino acids. CDR3: CASSYWRPKDTEAFF.

The chain recombines TRBV15 with TRBJ2-1; TCRdb's D gene call, TRBD1, goes unchecked for lack of DNA. CDR3 length equals 14 residues. From germline, CDR1 is LNHNV and CDR2 YYDKDF (reference sequence). The CDR3 spells CATSIGRGYNEQFF.

The rearrangement joins TRBV4-1 to TRBJ2-1; TCRdb indicates TRBD2, and absent DNA this call remains unverified. The germline V gene has CDR1 MGHRA and CDR2 YSYEKL. This CDR3 is built from 15 residues. The CDR3 is CASSQVGLADNEQFF.

The chain joins TRBV30 to TRBJ2-1. From germline, CDR1 is GTSNPN and CDR2 SVGIG (reference sequence). This CDR3 region has 11 residues. This CDR3 is CAWIAGNEQFF. Supplemented by reference TRBV30 and TRBJ2-1, the full variable domain reads SQTIHQWPATLVQPVGSPLSLECTVEGTSNPNLYWYRQAAGRGLQLLFYSVGIGQISSEVPQNLSASRPQDRQFILSSKKLLLSDSGFYLCAWIAGNEQFFGPGTRLTVL.

The chain is built from TRBV28 and TRBJ1-1; the D call from TCRdb, TRBD1, cannot be confirmed without DNA. This CDR3 has 15 amino acids. Germline V gene lookup returns CDR1 MDHEN and CDR2 SYDVKM. The CDR3 sequence: CASLPRGGTLSEAFF.

This chain uses TRBV29-1 with TRBJ2-2. Germline CDR1 reads SQVTM; CDR2 reads ANQGSEA. The CDR3 is made up of 12 amino acids. CDR3: CSATSGTGELFF.

The chain's CDR3 is CASGGGLQETQYF. The chain carries TRBV6-5 and TRBJ2-5; without DNA, the TCRdb call of TRBD1 cannot be checked. Germline CDR1 MNHEY, CDR2 SVGAGI. CDR3 length: 13 residues.

J is TRBJ2-5 and V is TRBV4-2; TCRdb picks TRBD2, but there is no DNA to check that call. Per the germline V gene, CDR1 is LGHNA and CDR2 is YNFKEQ. The CDR3 sequence is 15 residues long. This CDR3 is CASSQVGLAQETQYF.

The genes are TRBV4-3 and TRBJ2-1; TCRdb's D gene call, TRBD2, goes unchecked for lack of DNA. Germline V gene data show CDR1 as LGHNA and CDR2 as YSLEER. CDR3 length: 15 residues. CDR3 residues: CASSQDREGSHEQFF.

The rearrangement links TRBV6-5 to TRBJ1-3; the D call of TRBD1 rests on TCRdb alone, since no DNA is present to check it. Germline lookup yields CDR1 MNHEY and CDR2 SVGAGI. The CDR3 totals 16 residues. CDR3 sequence reads: CASSAQGPLSGNTIYF.

The CDR3 spells CASSFERAGGHNEQFF. The V call is TRBV7-6, the J call TRBJ2-1; TCRdb picks TRBD2, but there is no DNA to check that call. The CDR3 is 16 residues long. Germline V gene sequence: CDR1 SGHVS, CDR2 FNYEAQ. The whole variable domain, filled in from reference TRBV7-6 and TRBJ2-1, reads GAGVSQSPRYKVTKRGQDVALRCDPISGHVSLYWYRQALGQGPEFLTYFNYEAQQDKSGLPNDRFSAERPEGSISTLTIQRTEQRDSAMYRCASSFERAGGHNEQFFGPGTRLTVL.

The gene calls are TRBV20-1 and TRBJ1-4. Germline V gene sequence: CDR1 DFQATT, CDR2 SNEGSKA (reference sequence). The CDR3 has 15 residues. The CDR3 loop is CSARDYMAANEKLFF.

V gene TRBV29-1 combines with J gene TRBJ2-1; TCRdb picks TRBD2, but there is no DNA to check that call. This CDR3 contains 15 residues. The germline CDR1 and CDR2 sequences are SQVTM and ANQGSEA. Here the CDR3 reads CSVESEEREGNEQFF.

V and J are TRBV5-4 and TRBJ1-1; the D call from TCRdb, TRBD1, cannot be confirmed without DNA. The CDR3 has 14 amino acids. Germline lookup yields CDR1 SGHNT and CDR2 YYREEE (reference sequence). CDR3: CASSNDRANTEAFF.

The V and J genes are TRBV21-1 and TRBJ2-3; absent DNA, TCRdb's TRBD1 call cannot be checked. TRBV21-1 is deemed a pseudogene. The CDR3 is 16 amino acids. Here the CDR3 reads CASRQRTDFVRDTQYF.